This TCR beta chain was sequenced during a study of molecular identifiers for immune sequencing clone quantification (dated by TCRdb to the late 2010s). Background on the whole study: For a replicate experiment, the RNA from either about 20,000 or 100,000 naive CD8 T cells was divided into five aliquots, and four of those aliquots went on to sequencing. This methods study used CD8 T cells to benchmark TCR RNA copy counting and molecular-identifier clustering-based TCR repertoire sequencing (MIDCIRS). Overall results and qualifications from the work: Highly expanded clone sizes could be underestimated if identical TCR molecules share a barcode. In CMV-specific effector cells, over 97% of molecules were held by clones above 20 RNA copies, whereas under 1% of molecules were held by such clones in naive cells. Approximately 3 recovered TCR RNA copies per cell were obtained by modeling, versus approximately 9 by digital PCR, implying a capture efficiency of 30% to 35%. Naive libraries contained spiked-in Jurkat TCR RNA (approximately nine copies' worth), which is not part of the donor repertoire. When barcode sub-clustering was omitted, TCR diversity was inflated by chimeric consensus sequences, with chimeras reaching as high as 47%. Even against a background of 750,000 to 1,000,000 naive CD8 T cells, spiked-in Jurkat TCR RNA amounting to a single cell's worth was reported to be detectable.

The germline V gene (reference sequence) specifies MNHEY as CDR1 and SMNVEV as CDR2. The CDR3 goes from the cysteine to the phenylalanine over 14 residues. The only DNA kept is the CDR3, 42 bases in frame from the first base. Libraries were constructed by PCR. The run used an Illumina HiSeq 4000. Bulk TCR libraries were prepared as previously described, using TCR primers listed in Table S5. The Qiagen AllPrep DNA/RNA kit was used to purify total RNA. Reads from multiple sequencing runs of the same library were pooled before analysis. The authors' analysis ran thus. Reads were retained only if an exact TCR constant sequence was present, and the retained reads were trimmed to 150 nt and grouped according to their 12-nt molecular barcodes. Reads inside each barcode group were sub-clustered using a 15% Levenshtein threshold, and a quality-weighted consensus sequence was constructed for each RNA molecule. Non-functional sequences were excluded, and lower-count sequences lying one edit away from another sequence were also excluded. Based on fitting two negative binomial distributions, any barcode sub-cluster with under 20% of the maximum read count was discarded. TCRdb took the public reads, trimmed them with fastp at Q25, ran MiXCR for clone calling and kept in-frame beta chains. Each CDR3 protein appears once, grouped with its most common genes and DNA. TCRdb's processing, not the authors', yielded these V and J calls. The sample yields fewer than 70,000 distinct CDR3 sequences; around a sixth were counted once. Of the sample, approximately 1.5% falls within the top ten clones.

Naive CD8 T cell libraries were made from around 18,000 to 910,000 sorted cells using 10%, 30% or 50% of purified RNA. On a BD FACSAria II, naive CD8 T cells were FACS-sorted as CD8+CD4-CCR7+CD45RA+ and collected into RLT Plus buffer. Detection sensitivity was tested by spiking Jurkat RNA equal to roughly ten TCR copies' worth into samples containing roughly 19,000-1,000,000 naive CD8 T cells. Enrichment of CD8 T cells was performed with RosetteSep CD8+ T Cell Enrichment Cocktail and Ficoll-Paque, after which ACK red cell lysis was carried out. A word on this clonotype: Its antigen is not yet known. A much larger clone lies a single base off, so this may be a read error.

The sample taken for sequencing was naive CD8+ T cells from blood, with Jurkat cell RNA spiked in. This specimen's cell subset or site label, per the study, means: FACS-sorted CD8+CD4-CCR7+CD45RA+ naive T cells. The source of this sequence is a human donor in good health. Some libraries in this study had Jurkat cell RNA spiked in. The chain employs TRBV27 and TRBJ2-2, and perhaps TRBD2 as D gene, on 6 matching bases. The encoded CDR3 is CASSPGTSTGELVF. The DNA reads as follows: TGTGCCAGCAGCCCCGGGACTTCAACCGGGGAGCTGGTTTTT.